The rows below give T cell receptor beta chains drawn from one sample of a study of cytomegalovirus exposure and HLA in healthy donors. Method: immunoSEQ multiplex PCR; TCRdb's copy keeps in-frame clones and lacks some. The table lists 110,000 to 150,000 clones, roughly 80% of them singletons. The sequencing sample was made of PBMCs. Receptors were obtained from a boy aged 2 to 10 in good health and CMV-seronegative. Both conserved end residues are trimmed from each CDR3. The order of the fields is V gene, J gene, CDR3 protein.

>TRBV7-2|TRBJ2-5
ASSITADGGETQY
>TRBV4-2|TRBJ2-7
ASSQPRERSYEQY
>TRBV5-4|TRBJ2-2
ASSPNGGASATGELF
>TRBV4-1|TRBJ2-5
ASSQVPGLAGDLETQY
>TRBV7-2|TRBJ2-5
ASSELRGLAGVIQTQY
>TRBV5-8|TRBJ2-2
ASSKEQGAGELF
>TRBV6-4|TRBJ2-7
ASSMFQDSYEQY
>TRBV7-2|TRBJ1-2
ASSLGTRSSSYGYT
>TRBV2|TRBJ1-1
ASSEVGQGLITPEAF
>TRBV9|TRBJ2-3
ASSQTVGTGSTDTQY
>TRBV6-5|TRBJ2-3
ASRDLAGERDTQY